These 7 T cell receptor beta chains were sequenced from one sample in a study of prognosis after radiotherapy for stage I lung cancer. It was by two-round multiplex PCR that TCR beta CDR3 was amplified from genomic DNA. First-round PCR amplification was performed with primers specific to each TRBV and TRBJ gene. TCRdb reprocessed the multiplex PCR reads with MiXCR, giving one entry per CDR3 protein. Of some 14,000 distinct CDR3 sequences in the sample, 31% were seen once. Source: PBMCs, taken before or after stereotactic body radiation therapy (not recorded which). The receptors were gathered from a donor over 45 with non-small cell lung cancer.

This clonotype has a count of ten or more. Compared with germline, one end of the junction differs, possibly owing to a read error. The V and J genes are TRBV5-7 and TRBJ1-1, with D hard to call. TRBV5-7 is labeled an ORF, and its function is uncertain. This CDR3 is 11 amino acids long. The CDR3 reads CASIHFEGRQF. CDR3 sequence (DNA): TGTGCCAGCATTCATTTCGAGGGCCGTCAGTTT.

This clonotype appeared many times. The rearrangement links TRBV29-1 to TRBJ2-7; 12 bases line up with TRBD1. After removal of 5 bases from V and 2 bases from J, the junction contained 7 bases not matched to a gene. Germline assignment: CDR1 SQVTM and CDR2 ANQGSEA. The CDR3 covers 15 residues. CDR3 in DNA: TGCAGCGTTCGGTACGGGACAGGGGGCACCTACGAGCAGTACTTC. It yields the protein CSVRYGTGGTYEQYF.

This CDR3 is CASSARRDSTYEQYF. For the CDR3, the DNA is TGTGCCAGCAGTGCTCGGAGGGACAGTACCTACGAGCAGTACTTC. The V gene is TRBV6-2 or TRBV6-3, the J gene TRBJ2-7, with a possible D match to TRBD1 (7 bases). Germline V gene lookup returns CDR1 MNHEY and CDR2 SVGEGT. This CDR3 has 15 amino acids. Trimming took 5 bases from V and 2 from J, leaving 16 bases between them.

This clonotype was recorded at least ten times. The chain carries TRBV24-1 and TRBJ2-2; D might be TRBD1 or TRBD2, each matching 5 bases. CDR3 length: 14 residues. The ends were cut back, 4 bases at V and 6 bases at J, with 11 bases in the middle. Per germline, CDR1 KGHDR and CDR2 SFDVKD. The CDR3 reads CATSDPGTSGELFF. Here the CDR3 DNA reads TGTGCCACCAGTGACCCCGGGACGTCCGGGGAGCTGTTTTTT.

Ten or more counts support this clonotype. The J gene is TRBJ2-7, the V gene TRBV20-1, with a possible D match to TRBD2 (5 bases). The V gene lost 3 bases and the J gene lost 3 bases, with 15 bases spanning the gap. The CDR3 is 14 amino acids. CDR1 is DFQATT, CDR2 SNEGSKA, per germline (reference sequence). In nucleotides, the CDR3 is TGCAGTGCTAGTGGCACTAGGAAAGGCTACGAGCAGTACTTC. The encoded protein is CSASGTRKGYEQYF.

About this clonotype itself: It differs at one base from a far larger clone, so likely a read error. As DNA, the CDR3 is TGTGCCAGCACGACGCATGCGCCTGGGGCCAACGTCCTGACTTTC. Translating it yields CASTTHAPGANVLTF. The chain has TRBV6-8 and TRBJ2-6; D uncertain. The CDR3 has 15 residues. V was pared by 7 bases and J by 2 bases, with 12 bases between. CDR1 is MNHGY, CDR2 SAAAGT, per germline.

A note on this clonotype: The junction and the germline gene differ at one end; a read error may be behind it. The chain has TRBV7-9 and TRBJ2-2; D remains unclear. The CDR3 length is 12 residues. Germline V lookup: CDR1 SEHNR, CDR2 FQNEAQ (reference sequence). The CDR3 region has the DNA TGTGCCAGCATCTTAGCCACCGTGGAGCTGTTTTTT. This translates into CASILATVELFF.